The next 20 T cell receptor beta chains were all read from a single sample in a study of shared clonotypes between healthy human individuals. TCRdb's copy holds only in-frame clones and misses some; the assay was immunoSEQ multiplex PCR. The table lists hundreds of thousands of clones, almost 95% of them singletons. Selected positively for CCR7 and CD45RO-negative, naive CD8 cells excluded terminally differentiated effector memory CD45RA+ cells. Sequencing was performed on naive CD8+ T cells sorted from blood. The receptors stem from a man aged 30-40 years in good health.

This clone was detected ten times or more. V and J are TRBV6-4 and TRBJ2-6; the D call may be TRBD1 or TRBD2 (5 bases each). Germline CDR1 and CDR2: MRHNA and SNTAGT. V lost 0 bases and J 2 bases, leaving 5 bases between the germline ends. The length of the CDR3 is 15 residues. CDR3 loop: CASSDSGAGANVLTF. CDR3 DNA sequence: TGTGCCAGCAGTGACTCGGGGGCTGGGGCCAACGTCCTGACTTTC.

The CDR3 nucleotides are TGTGCCAGCAGTCAAGGGACTCGACGGAAAATCTACAATGAGCAGTTCTTC. It translates to CASSQGTRRKIYNEQFF. The genes are TRBV6-1 and TRBJ2-1, with a tentative D call TRBD2 (6 bases). CDR1 MNHNS and CDR2 SASEGT come from the germline V gene. The V end lost 5 bases, the J end lost 3 bases, and 20 bases lay between the germline ends. The CDR3 length is 17 residues.

The CDR3 loop reads CASSFGETLLAHQETQYF. The DNA of the CDR3 is TGTGCCAGCAGCTTTGGAGAAACACTACTAGCGCATCAAGAGACCCAGTACTTC. V usage is TRBV11-2 and J usage is TRBJ2-5, with 7 nucleotides matching TRBD2. The germline CDR1 and CDR2 sequences are SGHAT and FQNNGV. The trim removed 3 bases at V and 2 bases at J, leaving 15 bases unmatched. The CDR3 has 18 residues.

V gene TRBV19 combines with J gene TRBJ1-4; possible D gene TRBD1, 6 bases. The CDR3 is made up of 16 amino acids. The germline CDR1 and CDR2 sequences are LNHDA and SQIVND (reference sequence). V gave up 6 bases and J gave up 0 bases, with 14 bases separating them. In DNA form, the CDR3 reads TGTGCCAGTAGAAGCAGCCGACAGGCAACTAATGAAAAACTGTTTTTT. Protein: CASRSSRQATNEKLFF.

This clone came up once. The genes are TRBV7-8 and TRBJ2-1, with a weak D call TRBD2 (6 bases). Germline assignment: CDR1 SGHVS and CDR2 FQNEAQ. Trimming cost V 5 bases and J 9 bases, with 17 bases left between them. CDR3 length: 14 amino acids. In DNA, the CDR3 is TGTGCCAGCAGCCCAGTCCGGCTAGCGATTGAGCAGTTCTTC. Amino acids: CASSPVRLAIEQFF.

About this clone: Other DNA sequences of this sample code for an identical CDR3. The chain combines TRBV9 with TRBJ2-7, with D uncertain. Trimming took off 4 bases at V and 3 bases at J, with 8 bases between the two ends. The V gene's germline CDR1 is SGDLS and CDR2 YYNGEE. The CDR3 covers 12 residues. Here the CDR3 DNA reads TGTGCCAGCAGCCCCCGCGGCTACGAGCAGTACTTC. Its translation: CASSPRGYEQYF.

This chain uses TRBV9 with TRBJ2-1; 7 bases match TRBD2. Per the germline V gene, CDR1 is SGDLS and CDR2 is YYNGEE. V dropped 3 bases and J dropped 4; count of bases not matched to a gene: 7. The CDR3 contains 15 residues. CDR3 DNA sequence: TGTGCCAGCAGCGGAGCGGGAAAGCCTTACAATGAGCAGTTCTTC. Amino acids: CASSGAGKPYNEQFF.

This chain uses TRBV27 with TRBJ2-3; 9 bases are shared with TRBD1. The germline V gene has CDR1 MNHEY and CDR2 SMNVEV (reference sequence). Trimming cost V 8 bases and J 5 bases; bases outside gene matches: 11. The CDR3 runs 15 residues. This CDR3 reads CASRRRDRELDTQYF. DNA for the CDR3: TGTGCCAGCCGAAGACGGGACAGGGAGTTAGATACGCAGTATTTT.

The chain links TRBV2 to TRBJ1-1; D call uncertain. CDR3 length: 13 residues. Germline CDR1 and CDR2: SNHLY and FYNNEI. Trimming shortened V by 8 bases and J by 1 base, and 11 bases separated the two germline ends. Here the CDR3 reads CASGGRPNTEAFF. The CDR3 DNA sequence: TGTGCCAGCGGAGGCCGTCCGAACACTGAAGCTTTCTTT.

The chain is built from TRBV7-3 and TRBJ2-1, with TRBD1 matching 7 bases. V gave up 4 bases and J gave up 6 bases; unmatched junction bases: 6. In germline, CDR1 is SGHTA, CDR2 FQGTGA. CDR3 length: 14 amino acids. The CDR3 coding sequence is TGTGCCAGCAGCTCACAGGACAGGCTCAATGAGCAGTTCTTC. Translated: CASSSQDRLNEQFF.

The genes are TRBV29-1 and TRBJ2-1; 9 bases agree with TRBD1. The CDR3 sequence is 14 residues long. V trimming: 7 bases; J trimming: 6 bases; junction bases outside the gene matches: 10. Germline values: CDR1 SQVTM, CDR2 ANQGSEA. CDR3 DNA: TGCAGCGCTGGGGGGGGACAGGGTCTCAATGAGCAGTTCTTC. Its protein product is CSAGGGQGLNEQFF.

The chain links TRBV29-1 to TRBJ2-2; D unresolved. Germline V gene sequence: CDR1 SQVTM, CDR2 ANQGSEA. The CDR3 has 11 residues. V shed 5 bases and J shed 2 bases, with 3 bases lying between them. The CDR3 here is CSVLNTGELFF. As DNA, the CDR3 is TGCAGCGTTCTCAACACCGGGGAGCTGTTTTTT.

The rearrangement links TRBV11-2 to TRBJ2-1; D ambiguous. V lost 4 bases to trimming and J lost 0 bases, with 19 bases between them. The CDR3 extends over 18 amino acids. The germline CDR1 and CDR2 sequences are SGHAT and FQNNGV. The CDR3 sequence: CASSSPQNGFLSYNEQFF. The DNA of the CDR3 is TGTGCCAGCAGCTCCCCCCAGAACGGGTTCCTCTCCTACAATGAGCAGTTCTTC.

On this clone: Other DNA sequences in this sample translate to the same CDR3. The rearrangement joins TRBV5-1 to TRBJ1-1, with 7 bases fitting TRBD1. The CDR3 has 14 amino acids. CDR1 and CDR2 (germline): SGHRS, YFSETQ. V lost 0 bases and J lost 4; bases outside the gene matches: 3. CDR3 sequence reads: CASSLGAGGTEAFF. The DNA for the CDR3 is TGCGCCAGCAGCTTGGGGGCAGGGGGCACTGAAGCTTTCTTT. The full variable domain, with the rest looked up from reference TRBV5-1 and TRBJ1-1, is KAGVTQTPRYLIKTRGQQVTLSCSPISGHRSVSWYQQTPGQGLQFLFEYFSETQRNKGNFPGRFSGRQFSNSRSEMNVSTLELGDSALYLCASSLGAGGTEAFFGQGTRLTVV.

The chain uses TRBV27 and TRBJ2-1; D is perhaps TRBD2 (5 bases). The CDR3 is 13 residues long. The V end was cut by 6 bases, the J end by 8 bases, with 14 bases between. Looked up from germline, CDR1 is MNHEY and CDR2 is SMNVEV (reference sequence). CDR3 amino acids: CASRGLLGYEQFF. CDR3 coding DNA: TGTGCCAGCAGAGGACTTCTAGGGTATGAGCAGTTCTTC.

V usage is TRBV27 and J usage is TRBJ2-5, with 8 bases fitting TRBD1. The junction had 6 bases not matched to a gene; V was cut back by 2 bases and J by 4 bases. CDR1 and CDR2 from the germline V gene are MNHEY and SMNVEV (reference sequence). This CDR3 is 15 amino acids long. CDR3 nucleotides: TGTGCCAGCAGTTTAATAGGACAGGGACTAGAGACCCAGTACTTC. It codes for CASSLIGQGLETQYF.

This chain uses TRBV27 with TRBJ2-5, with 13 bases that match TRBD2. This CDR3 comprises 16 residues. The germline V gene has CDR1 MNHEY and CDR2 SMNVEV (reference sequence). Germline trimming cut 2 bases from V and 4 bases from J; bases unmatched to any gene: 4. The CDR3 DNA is TGTGCCAGCAGTTTAATGGGACTAGCGGGACCAGAGACCCAGTACTTC. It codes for CASSLMGLAGPETQYF.

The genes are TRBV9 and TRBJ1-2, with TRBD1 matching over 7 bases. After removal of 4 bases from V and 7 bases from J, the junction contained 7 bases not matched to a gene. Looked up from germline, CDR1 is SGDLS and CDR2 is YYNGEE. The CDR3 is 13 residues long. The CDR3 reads CASSPRQGTGYTF. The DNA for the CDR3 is TGTGCCAGCAGCCCGAGACAGGGAACTGGCTACACCTTC.

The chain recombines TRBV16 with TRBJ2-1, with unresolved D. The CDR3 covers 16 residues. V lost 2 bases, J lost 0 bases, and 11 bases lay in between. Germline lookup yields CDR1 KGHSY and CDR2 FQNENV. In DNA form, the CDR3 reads TGTGCCAGCAGCCAAGGCGCCCCCAGCTCCTACAATGAGCAGTTCTTC. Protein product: CASSQGAPSSYNEQFF.

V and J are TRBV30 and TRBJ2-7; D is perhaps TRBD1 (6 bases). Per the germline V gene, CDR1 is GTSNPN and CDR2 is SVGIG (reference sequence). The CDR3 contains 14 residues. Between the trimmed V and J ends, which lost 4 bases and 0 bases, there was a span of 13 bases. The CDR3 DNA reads TGTGCCTGGAATCCAGGGGCAAGCTCCTACGAGCAGTACTTC. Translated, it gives CAWNPGASSYEQYF. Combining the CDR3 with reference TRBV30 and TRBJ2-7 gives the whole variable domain SQTIHQWPATLVQPVGSPLSLECTVEGTSNPNLYWYRQAAGRGLQLLFYSVGIGQISSEVPQNLSASRPQDRQFILSSKKLLLSDSGFYLCAWNPGASSYEQYFGPGTRLTVT.